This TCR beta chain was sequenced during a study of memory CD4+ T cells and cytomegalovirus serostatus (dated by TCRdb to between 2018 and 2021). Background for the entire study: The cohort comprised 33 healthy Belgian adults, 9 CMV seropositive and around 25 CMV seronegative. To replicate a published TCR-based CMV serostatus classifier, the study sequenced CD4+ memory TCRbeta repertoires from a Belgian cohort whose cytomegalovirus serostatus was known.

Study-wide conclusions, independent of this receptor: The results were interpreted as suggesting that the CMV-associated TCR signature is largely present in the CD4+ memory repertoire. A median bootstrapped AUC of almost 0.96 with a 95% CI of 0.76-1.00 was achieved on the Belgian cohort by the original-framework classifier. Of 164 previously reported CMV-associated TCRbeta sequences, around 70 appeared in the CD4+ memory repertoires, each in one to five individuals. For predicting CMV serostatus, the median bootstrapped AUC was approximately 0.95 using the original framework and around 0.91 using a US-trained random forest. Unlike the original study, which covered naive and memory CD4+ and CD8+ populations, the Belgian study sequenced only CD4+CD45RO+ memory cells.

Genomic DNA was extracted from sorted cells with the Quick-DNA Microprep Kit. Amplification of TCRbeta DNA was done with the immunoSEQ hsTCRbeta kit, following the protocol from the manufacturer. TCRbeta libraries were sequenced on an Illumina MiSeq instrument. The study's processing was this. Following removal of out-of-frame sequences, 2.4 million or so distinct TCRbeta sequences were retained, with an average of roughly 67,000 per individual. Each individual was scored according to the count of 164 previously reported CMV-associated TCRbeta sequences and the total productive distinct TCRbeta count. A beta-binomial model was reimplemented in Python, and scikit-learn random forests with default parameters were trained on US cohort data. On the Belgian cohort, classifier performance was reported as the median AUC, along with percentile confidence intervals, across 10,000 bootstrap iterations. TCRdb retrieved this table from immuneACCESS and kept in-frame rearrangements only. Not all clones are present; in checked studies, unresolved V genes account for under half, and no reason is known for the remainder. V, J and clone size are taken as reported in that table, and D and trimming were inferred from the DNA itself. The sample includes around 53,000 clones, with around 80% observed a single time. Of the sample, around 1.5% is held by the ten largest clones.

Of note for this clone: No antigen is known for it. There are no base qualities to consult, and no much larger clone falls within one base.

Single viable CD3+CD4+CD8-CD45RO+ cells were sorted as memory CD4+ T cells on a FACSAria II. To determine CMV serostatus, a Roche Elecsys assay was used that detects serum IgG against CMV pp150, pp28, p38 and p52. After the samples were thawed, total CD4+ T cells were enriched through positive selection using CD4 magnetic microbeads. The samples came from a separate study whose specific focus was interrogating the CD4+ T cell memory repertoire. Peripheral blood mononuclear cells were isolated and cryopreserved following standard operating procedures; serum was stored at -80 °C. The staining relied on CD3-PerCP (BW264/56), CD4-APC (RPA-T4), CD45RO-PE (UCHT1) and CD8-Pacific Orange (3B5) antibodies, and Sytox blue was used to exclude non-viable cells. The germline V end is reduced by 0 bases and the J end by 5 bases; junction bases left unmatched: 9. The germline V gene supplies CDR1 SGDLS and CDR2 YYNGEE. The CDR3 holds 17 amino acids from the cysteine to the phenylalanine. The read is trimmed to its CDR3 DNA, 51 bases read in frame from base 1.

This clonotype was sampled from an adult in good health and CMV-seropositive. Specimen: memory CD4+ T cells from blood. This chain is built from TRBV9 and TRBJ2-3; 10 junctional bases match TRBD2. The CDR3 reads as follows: CASSVDILAGVKDTQYF. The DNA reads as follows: TGTGCCAGCAGCGTAGATATCCTAGCGGGGGTGAAAGATACGCAGTATTTT. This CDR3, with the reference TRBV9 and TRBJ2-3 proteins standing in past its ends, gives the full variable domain DSGVTQTPKHLITATGQRVTLRCSPRSGDLSVYWYQQSLDQGLQFLIQYYNGEERAKGNILERFSAQQFPDLHSELNLSSLELGDSALYFCASSVDILAGVKDTQYFGPGTRLTVL.